The source of this T cell receptor beta chain is a study of blood T cells in healthy people across ages. Whole-study results and caveats: Because sorting was not performed, PBMCs prevented conclusive naive versus antigen-experienced comparison.

The second PCR ran about 6 to 12 cycles with a sample-barcoded 5' primer and J-beta primers. TCRdb itself ran the 5' RACE reads through MiXCR, one entry per CDR3 protein. The table shows 850,000 to 1,000,000 distinct CDR3 sequences, with about 53% occurring only once. Concerning this clonotype: Its antigen is not identified.

Sequenced material: blood. This TCR derives from a woman aged 60-70 years in good health.

In DNA form, the CDR3 reads TGCAGTGCTGGGCGGGGCGATGGCTACACCTTC. Translated: CSAGRGDGYTF. The chain employs TRBV20-1 and TRBJ1-2, with TRBD1 as a possible D gene (5 bases). The CDR3 is 11 residues long. Germline values: CDR1 DFQATT, CDR2 SNEGSKA (reference sequence). V lost 5 bases and J lost 6, with 10 bases in between.